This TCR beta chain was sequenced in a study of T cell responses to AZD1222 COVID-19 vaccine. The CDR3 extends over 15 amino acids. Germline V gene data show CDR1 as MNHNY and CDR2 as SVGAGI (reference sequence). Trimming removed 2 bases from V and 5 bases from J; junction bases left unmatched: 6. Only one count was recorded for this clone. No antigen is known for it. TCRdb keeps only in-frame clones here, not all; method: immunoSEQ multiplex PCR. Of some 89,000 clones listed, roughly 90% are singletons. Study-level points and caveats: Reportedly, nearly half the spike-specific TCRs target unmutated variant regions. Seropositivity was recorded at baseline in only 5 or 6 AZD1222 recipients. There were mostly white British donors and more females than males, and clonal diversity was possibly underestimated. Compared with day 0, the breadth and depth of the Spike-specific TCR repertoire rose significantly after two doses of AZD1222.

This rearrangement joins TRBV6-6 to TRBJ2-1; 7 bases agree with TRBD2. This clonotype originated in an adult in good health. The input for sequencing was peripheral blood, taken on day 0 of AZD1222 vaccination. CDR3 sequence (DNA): TGTGCCAGCAGTTACAGGTCTAGCGGCCACAATGAGCAGTTCTTC. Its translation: CASSYRSSGHNEQFF.